This T cell receptor beta chain was captured in a study of blood T cells in healthy people across ages. Study-level points and caveats: When set beside aged donors, long-lived donors presented more naive CD4+ cells and higher diversity.

The CDR3 runs to 15 residues. Germline V gives CDR1 MGHRA, CDR2 YSYEKL. Through a sample-barcoded 5' primer and a J-beta primer mix, a second PCR was run for 7 to 11 cycles. Each cDNA was tagged by a template-switch adaptor containing 12 random nucleotides. MiXCR, applied by TCRdb to the 5' RACE reads, yields one record per CDR3 protein. Of about 1.4 million distinct CDR3 sequences listed, roughly 59% were seen once; the top ten hold roughly 7%. Only one count was recorded for this clonotype. Its antigen is still unknown. The germline gene is not matched at one end of the junction; a read error may be the cause. Peripheral blood was drawn, 7.5 to 10 milliliters per donor. At least 6 million PBMCs were isolated per sample.

The receptor was derived from a man in his late teens or twenties in good health. The rearrangement links TRBV4-1 to TRBJ1-2, with no clear D. Sequenced sample: blood. In DNA, the CDR3 is TGCGCCAGCAGCCAAGATCAAGGGAATGCCTATAGCTACACCTTC. This encodes CASSQDQGNAYSYTF.